This TCR beta chain came from a study of shared clonotypes between healthy human individuals. TCRdb keeps only in-frame clones here, not all; method: immunoSEQ multiplex PCR. The repertoire includes about 1.1 million clones, 75% to 80% of them detected once, and 0.5% to 0.6% sits in the top ten. Points from the study as a whole: Estimated clonotype richness was generally higher in naive than memory subsets. In this cohort, only blood was sampled, and tissue repertoires likely differ.

The split of CD4+ cells yielded CD45RA+ naive and CD45RA-negative memory subsets. In regard to this clone: As yet, its antigen is unknown.

The CDR3 has 16 residues. V lost 5 bases, J lost 5 bases, and 22 bases lay in between. Germline V CDR1 and CDR2: MNHEY, SMNVEV (reference sequence). The sample was memory CD4+ T cells from PBMCs. Subset meaning: CD45RA-negative fraction. The clonotype was recovered from a man aged 18 to 30 in good health. Some clones in this sample may be carry-over from other donors' samples. The V gene is TRBV27, the J gene TRBJ2-7; the D gene is possibly TRBD2 (6 bases). CDR3 coding DNA: TGTGCCAGCAGTCCGGGCGGAGGGGAGGTGTTCCACGAGCAGTACTTC. As protein: CASSPGGGEVFHEQYF.